The entry that follows covers one T cell receptor beta chain sequence. In the authors' workflow: Reference gene primers were amplified, and this amplification served to estimate nucleated cell counts. Method: immunoSEQ multiplex PCR; TCRdb's copy keeps in-frame clones and lacks some. The V and J calls and clone size are taken from that table; D and trimming were inferred from the DNA. The sample consists of fewer than 80,000 clones, nearly 90% of them appearing once. This specimen belongs to a study of blood T cell repertoires in COVID-19. At the level of the study: There were acute and convalescent COVID-19 samples, and they came from the United States, Italy and Spain. T cells, B-cell-depleted T cells, or PBMCs supplied cDNA or gDNA.

Input material: peripheral blood. This receptor was identified in a man aged 50 to 59 with acute or convalescent COVID-19.

CDR3 loop: CASSELAGGQETQYF. CDR3 coding DNA: TGTGCCAGCAGTGAACTAGCGGGAGGGCAAGAGACCCAGTACTTC. The rearrangement uses TRBV6-1 and TRBJ2-5; 12 bases are a match to TRBD2. In germline, CDR1 is MNHNS, CDR2 SASEGT. With 2 bases clipped from V and 2 bases from J, the junction kept 0 bases outside the gene matches. This CDR3 is 15 amino acids long.